This TCR beta chain was identified in a study of shared clonotypes between healthy human individuals. Produced via immunoSEQ multiplex PCR; TCRdb's table is partial and in-frame only. The sample includes about 2.2 million clones, 93% of them seen just once. This CDR3 is built from 12 residues. Germline V gives CDR1 ENHRY, CDR2 SYGVKD. The ends were cut back, 8 bases at V and 4 bases at J, with 6 bases in the middle. Selected positively for CCR7 and CD45RO-negative, naive CD8 cells excluded terminally differentiated effector memory CD45RA+ cells. The TCR originated in a man aged 18 to 30 in good health. Some clones in this sample may be carry-over from other donors' samples. The specimen sequenced was naive CD8+ T cells from PBMCs. The V call is TRBV10-3, the J call TRBJ2-6; weak D call: TRBD1 (6 bases). In DNA form, the CDR3 reads TGTGCCATCGGGGGCGGGGCCAACGTCCTGACTTTC. This gives the protein CAIGGGANVLTF.